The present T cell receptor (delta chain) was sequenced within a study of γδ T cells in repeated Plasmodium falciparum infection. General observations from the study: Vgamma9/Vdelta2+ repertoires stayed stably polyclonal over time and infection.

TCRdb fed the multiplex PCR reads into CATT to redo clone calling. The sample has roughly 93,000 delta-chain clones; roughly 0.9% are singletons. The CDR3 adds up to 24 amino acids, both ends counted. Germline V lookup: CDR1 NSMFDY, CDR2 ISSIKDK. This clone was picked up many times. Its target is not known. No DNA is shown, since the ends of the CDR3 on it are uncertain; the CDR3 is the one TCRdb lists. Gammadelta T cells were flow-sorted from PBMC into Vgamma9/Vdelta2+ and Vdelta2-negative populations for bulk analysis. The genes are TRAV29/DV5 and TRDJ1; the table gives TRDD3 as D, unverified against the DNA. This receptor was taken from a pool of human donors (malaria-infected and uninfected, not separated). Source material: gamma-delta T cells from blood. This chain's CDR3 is CSVLLCSDPDRLPTWGIGPDKLIF.